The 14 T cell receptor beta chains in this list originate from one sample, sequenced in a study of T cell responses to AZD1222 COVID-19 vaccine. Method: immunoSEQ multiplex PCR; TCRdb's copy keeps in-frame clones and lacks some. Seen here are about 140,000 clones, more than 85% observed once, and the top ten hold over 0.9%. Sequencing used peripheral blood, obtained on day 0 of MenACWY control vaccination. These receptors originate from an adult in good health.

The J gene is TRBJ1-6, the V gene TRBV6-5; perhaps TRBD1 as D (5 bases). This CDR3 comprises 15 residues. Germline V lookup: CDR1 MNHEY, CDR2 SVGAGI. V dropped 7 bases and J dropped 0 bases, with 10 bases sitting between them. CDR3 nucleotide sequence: TGTGCCAGCACCGGGGGGAGCTCCTATAATTCACCCCTCCACTTT. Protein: CASTGGSSYNSPLHF.

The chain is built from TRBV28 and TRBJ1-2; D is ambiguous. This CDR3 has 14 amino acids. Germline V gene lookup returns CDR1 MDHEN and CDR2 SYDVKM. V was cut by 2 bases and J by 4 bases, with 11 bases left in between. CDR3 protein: CASSLTARSYGYTF. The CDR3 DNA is TGTGCCAGCAGTTTAACTGCTAGGAGCTATGGCTACACCTTC.

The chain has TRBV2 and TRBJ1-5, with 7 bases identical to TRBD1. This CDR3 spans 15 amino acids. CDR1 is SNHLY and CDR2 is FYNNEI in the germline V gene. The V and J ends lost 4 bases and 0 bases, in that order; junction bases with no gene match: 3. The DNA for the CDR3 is TGTGCCAGCAGTGGGGACAGCTATAGCAATCAGCCCCAGCATTTT. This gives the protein CASSGDSYSNQPQHF.

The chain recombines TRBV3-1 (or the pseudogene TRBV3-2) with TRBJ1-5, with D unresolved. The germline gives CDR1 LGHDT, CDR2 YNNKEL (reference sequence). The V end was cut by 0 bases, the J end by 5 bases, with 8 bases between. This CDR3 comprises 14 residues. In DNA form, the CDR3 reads TGTGCCAGCAGCCAAGATGGTAGGTATCAGCCCCAGCATTTT. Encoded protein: CASSQDGRYQPQHF.

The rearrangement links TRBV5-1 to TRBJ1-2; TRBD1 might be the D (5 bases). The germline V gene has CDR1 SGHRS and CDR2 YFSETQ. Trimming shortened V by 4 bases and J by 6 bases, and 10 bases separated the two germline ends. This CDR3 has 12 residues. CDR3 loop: CASSSQGHGYTF. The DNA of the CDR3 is TGCGCCAGCAGCAGCCAGGGCCATGGCTACACCTTC.

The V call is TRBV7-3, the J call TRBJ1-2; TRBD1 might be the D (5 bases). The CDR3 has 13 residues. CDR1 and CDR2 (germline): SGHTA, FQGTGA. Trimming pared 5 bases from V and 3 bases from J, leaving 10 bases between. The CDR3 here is CASSKDSDYGYTF. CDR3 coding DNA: TGTGCCAGCAGCAAAGACAGCGACTATGGCTACACCTTC.

The CDR3, as DNA: TGCAGCGCCGCCAACACTGAAGCTTTCTTT. It is translated as CSAANTEAFF. This chain links TRBV29-1 with TRBJ1-1; D is ambiguous. This CDR3 has 10 residues. CDR1 and CDR2 from the germline V gene are SQVTM and ANQGSEA. The V and J ends lost 7 bases and 2 bases respectively, with 5 bases between them.

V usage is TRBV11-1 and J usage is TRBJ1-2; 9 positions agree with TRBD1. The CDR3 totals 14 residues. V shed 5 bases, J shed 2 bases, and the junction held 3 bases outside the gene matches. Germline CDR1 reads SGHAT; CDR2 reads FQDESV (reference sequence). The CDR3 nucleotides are TGTGCCAGCAGCCTGGGACAGGGCAACTATGGCTACACCTTC. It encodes CASSLGQGNYGYTF.

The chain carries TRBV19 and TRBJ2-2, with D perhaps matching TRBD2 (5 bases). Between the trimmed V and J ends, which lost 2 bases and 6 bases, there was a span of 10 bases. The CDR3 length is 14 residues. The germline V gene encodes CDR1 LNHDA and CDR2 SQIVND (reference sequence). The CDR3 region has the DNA TGTGCCAGTAGTATACGGCGGGCGGCCGGGGAGCTGTTTTTT. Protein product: CASSIRRAAGELFF.

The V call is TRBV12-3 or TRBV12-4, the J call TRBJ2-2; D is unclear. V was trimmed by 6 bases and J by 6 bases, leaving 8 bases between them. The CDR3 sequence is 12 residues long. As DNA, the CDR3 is TGTGCCAGCAGCTTCGGTCCCGGGGAGCTGTTTTTT. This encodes CASSFGPGELFF.

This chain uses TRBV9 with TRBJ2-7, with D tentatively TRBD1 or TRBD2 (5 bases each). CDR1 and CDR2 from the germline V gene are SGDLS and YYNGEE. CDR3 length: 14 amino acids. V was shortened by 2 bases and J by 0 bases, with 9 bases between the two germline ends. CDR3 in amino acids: CASSVGTASYEQYF. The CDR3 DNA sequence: TGTGCCAGCAGCGTCGGGACGGCCTCCTACGAGCAGTACTTC.

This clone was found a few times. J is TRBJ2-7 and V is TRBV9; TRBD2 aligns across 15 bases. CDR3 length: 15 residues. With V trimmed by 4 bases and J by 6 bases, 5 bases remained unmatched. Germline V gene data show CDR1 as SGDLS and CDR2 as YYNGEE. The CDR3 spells CASSPGGLAGGEQYF. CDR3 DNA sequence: TGTGCCAGCAGCCCAGGGGGACTAGCGGGAGGCGAGCAGTACTTC.

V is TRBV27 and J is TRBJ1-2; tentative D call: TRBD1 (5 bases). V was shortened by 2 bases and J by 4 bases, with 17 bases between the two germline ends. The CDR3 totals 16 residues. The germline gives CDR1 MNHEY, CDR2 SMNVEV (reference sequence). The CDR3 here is CASSLGAQRYLYGYTF. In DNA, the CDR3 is TGTGCCAGCAGTTTAGGGGCCCAGCGTTACCTCTATGGCTACACCTTC.

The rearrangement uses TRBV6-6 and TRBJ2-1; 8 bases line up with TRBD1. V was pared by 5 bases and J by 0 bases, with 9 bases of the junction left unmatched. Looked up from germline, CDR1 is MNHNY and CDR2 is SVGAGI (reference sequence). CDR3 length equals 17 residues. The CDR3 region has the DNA TGTGCCAGCAGTCACAGACAGGGGAGATCCTCCTACAATGAGCAGTTCTTC. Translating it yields CASSHRQGRSSYNEQFF.